The next 16 T cell receptor beta chains were all read from a single sample in a study of blood T cells in healthy people across ages. The authors ran a second PCR of about 7 to 11 cycles using a sample-barcoded 5' primer and a J-beta primer mix. MiXCR was run by TCRdb on the 5' RACE reads, yielding one entry per CDR3 protein. The data show around 990,000 distinct CDR3 sequences, with roughly two fifths seen just once and around 12% held by the top ten. The sequenced sample was blood. These receptors all come from a young man in good health.

The V gene is TRBV21-1, the J gene TRBJ1-2; TRBD1, the D gene given by the table, was not confirmed from the DNA. TRBV21-1 is designated a pseudogene. This CDR3 region has 15 residues. Here the CDR3 reads CASTYRARTIAGYTF. DNA of the CDR3: TGTGCCAGCACGTACAGGGCCAGGACCATTGCGGGCTACACCTTC.

This clonotype was recorded a few times. The chain combines TRBV7-2 with TRBJ2-7; 8 bases are a match to TRBD1. The junction had 8 bases not matched to a gene; V was cut back by 5 bases and J by 2 bases. Germline V gene lookup returns CDR1 SGHTA and CDR2 FQGNSA. This CDR3 contains 15 residues. CDR3 bases: TGTGCCAGCAGCCCCTGGGGGACAGGTACCTACGAGCAGTACTTC. Its protein is CASSPWGTGTYEQYF.

This clonotype was observed at least ten times. The V and J genes are TRBV7-2 and TRBJ2-3; 7 bases agree with TRBD1. Per the germline V gene, CDR1 is SGHTA and CDR2 is FQGNSA. With V trimmed by 7 bases and J by 8 bases, 9 bases remained unmatched. This CDR3 is 13 amino acids long. The CDR3 coding sequence is TGTGCCAGCACCTTGACAGGGATGCCTACGCAGTATTTT. This encodes CASTLTGMPTQYF.

The sample holds a few counts of this clonotype. This chain connects TRBV5-6 to TRBJ2-5; D tentatively fits TRBD1 or TRBD2 (5 bases each). CDR1 is SGHDT, CDR2 YYEEEE, per germline. V dropped 4 bases and J dropped 1 base, with 11 bases sitting between them. This CDR3 region has 14 residues. The CDR3 nucleotides read TGTGCCAGCAGCGTAGGGGACCTCCAAGAGACCCAGTACTTC. Translated, it gives CASSVGDLQETQYF. The variable domain in full, completed from reference TRBV5-6 and TRBJ2-5, reads DAGVTQSPTHLIKTRGQQVTLRCSPKSGHDTVSWYQQALGQGPQFIFQYYEEEERQRGNFPDRFSGHQFPNYSSELNVNALLLGDSALYLCASSVGDLQETQYFGPGTRLLVL.

The rearrangement joins TRBV4-2 to TRBJ2-1; possibly TRBD1 or TRBD2 for D (5 bases each). The germline V gene encodes CDR1 LGHNA and CDR2 YNFKEQ. The CDR3 sequence is 15 residues long. Deletions cut 4 bases from V and 6 bases from J, with 16 bases between. The CDR3 sequence is CASSPPGRGANEQFF. In nucleotides, the CDR3 is TGTGCCAGCAGCCCTCCGGGACGGGGAGCCAATGAGCAGTTCTTC.

The gene calls are TRBV27 and TRBJ1-6; D gene ambiguous. The V and J ends lost 6 bases and 3 bases respectively, with 12 bases between them. CDR3 length: 15 amino acids. Germline lookup yields CDR1 MNHEY and CDR2 SMNVEV (reference sequence). The CDR3 DNA reads as TGTGCCAGCAGCAGGACGGCAAGCTATAATTCACCCCTCCACTTT. Its protein is CASSRTASYNSPLHF.

The genes are TRBV7-2 and TRBJ2-5; 14 nucleotides match TRBD2. This CDR3 is built from 15 residues. Trimming cost V 4 bases and J 11 bases; bases outside gene matches: 9. Germline loops: CDR1 SGHTA, CDR2 FQGNSA. CDR3 sequence (DNA): TGTGCCAGCAGCTCGGGACTAGCGGGGGTTAATCAGCAGTACTTC. Residues: CASSSGLAGVNQQYF.

Of note for this clonotype: At one boundary the junction diverges from the germline segment, which might be a read error. For the CDR3, the DNA is TGTGCCAGCAGCCTAGCCAATGGGCAGCACTATGGCTACACCTTC. Translating it yields CASSLANGQHYGYTF. The chain links TRBV7-2 to TRBJ1-2, with D hard to call. Per germline, CDR1 SGHTA and CDR2 FQGNSA. CDR3 size: 15 residues.

This clonotype was recorded once. The chain joins TRBV5-1 to TRBJ1-1; TRBD1 matches 8 bases. With 0 bases clipped from V and 5 bases from J, the junction kept 6 bases outside the gene matches. The CDR3 is made up of 15 amino acids. The germline gives CDR1 SGHRS, CDR2 YFSETQ. CDR3 sequence reads: CASSLGDRGGTEAFF. Here the CDR3 DNA reads TGCGCCAGCAGCTTGGGCGACAGGGGTGGGACTGAAGCTTTCTTT. The full variable domain, with the rest looked up from reference TRBV5-1 and TRBJ1-1, is KAGVTQTPRYLIKTRGQQVTLSCSPISGHRSVSWYQQTPGQGLQFLFEYFSETQRNKGNFPGRFSGRQFSNSRSEMNVSTLELGDSALYLCASSLGDRGGTEAFFGQGTRLTVV.

This clonotype came up a few times. The J gene is TRBJ2-7, the V gene TRBV20-1; TRBD1 aligns across 9 bases. This CDR3 spans 15 amino acids. CDR1 DFQATT and CDR2 SNEGSKA come from the germline V gene (reference sequence). Trimming at V came to 0 bases and at J to 2 bases, leaving 5 bases not matched to a gene. The CDR3 loop is CSARDVRDRAYEQYF. As DNA, the CDR3 is TGCAGTGCTAGAGATGTCCGGGACAGGGCCTACGAGCAGTACTTC.

The gene calls are TRBV20-1 and TRBJ2-3, with 16 nucleotides matching TRBD2. The CDR3 is 15 amino acids. The V gene's germline CDR1 is DFQATT and CDR2 SNEGSKA (reference sequence). The CDR3 region is CSGTSGGGSTDTQYF. CDR3 in DNA: TGCAGCGGGACTAGCGGGGGGGGTAGCACAGATACGCAGTATTTT.

This chain uses TRBV4-2 with TRBJ2-1; 10 nucleotides line up with TRBD1. This CDR3 spans 16 amino acids. Germline CDR1 and CDR2: LGHNA and YNFKEQ. The V gene end was trimmed by 1 base and the J gene end by 4 bases; junction bases not matched to a gene: 4. CDR3 residues: CASSQGRGQGYNEQFF. CDR3 DNA: TGTGCCAGCAGCCAAGGTAGGGGACAGGGGTACAATGAGCAGTTCTTC.

V is TRBV6-5 and J is TRBJ2-2; 9 nucleotides agree with TRBD1. This CDR3 is built from 15 residues. Per germline, CDR1 MNHEY and CDR2 SVGAGI. J lost 5 bases, V lost 6 bases, and 7 bases had no gene match. The DNA for the CDR3 is TGTGCCAGCAGCCCACAGGGGGCTTGGACCGGGGAGCTGTTTTTT. Amino acids: CASSPQGAWTGELFF.

The rearrangement links TRBV29-1 to TRBJ1-1; D gene ambiguous. The V and J ends lost 6 bases and 5 bases respectively, with 10 bases between them. Per germline, CDR1 SQVTM and CDR2 ANQGSEA. This CDR3 region has 11 residues. CDR3 amino acids: CSVRIRTEAFF. The DNA of the CDR3 is TGCAGCGTGAGGATTAGAACTGAAGCTTTCTTT. Together with reference TRBV29-1 and TRBJ1-1, the CDR3 gives the full variable domain: SAVISQKPSRDICQRGTSLTIQCQVDSQVTMMFWYRQQPGQSLTLIATANQGSEATYESGFVIDKFPISRPNLTFSTLTVSNMSPEDSSIYLCSVRIRTEAFFGQGTRLTVV.

The chain has TRBV3-1 and TRBJ1-1; D gene uncertain. The V gene lost 0 bases and the J gene lost 1 base, with 9 bases spanning the gap. CDR3 length equals 15 residues. Per germline, CDR1 LGHDT and CDR2 YNNKEL (reference sequence). The CDR3 sequence is CASSQDLATNTEAFF. Here the CDR3 DNA reads TGTGCCAGCAGCCAAGATTTGGCAACGAACACTGAAGCTTTCTTT.

This clonotype was seen more than once but under ten times. V is TRBV4-1 and J is TRBJ1-1; the D is unclear. This CDR3 comprises 16 residues. V lost 1 base and J 0 bases, leaving 12 bases between the germline ends. Germline V CDR1 and CDR2: MGHRA, YSYEKL. The CDR3 DNA follows: TGCGCCAGCAGCCAAGGGGCCACAGCTATGAACACTGAAGCTTTCTTT. Its translation is CASSQGATAMNTEAFF.